Sequencing of this TCR beta chain was carried out in a study of blood T cell repertoires in COVID-19 (TCRdb year 2020). Turning to the overall study: Samples from collaborators originated in the United States, Italy and Spain and spanned both the acute and convalescent phases of COVID-19. The material from the prospective study consisted of cDNA or gDNA derived from T cells, B-cell-depleted T cells, or PBMCs. Deeply sampled blood TCRbeta repertoires from subjects exposed to, actively infected with, or recovered from COVID-19 were included in the dataset. The repertoires were released in a freely available public database intended as a resource for research on the immune response to SARS-CoV-2. Samples were obtained from the ongoing ImmuneRACE study (first 160 participants) and from some 1,300 subjects provided by 6 global collaborators. Sample metadata almost always included a de-identified subject ID, COVID-19 status, age in years and sex. Where available, HLA class I and class II types were taken from metadata supplied by the sample provider and were not determined by assay-based typing. The paper's findings and limits, for the study overall: Clinical and demographic metadata were provided uncurated, with the amount varying by source and participant.

About this clone itself: Its target antigen remains unknown. No qualities accompany the bases; no much larger clone lies one base away.

The immunoSEQ Assay, a bias-controlled multiplex PCR, was used to amplify TCRbeta CDR3 regions from genomic DNA. In the source study's methods: The number of nucleated cells in each sample was estimated from the amplification of reference gene primers within the assay. To quantify the absolute abundance of each unique TCRbeta CDR3 rearrangement, sequence reads were collapsed and filtered. For each sample, productive Simpson clonality was calculated as the square root of Simpson's diversity index over productive rearrangements. In its TCRdb copy, this immuneACCESS table keeps in-frame sequences only and misses some clones. Where compared with another copy, unresolved V genes explain less than half of these, and the others have no known cause. V, J and clone size are taken as reported in that table, and D and trimming were inferred from the DNA itself. The sample table shows approximately 61,000 clones, and approximately 86% are seen once. The biggest ten clones account for roughly 20% of the sample.

Whole blood was collected in K2EDTA tubes by collaborating institutions according to the institutions' own protocols. Collaborator samples were shipped for TCRbeta analysis as frozen whole blood, isolated PBMCs, or DNA extracted from either sample type. Sequencing was done on a sample of peripheral blood. This sequence originates from a woman aged 80 or over with active COVID-19.

The sequenced DNA is TGTGCCAGCAGTCCAGGACAGGGGGCGAGTCAGCCCCAGCATTTT. This is translated as CASSPGQGASQPQHF. The V and J genes are TRBV6-6 and TRBJ1-5, with TRBD1 identical over 11 junction bases. Sequences MNHNY (CDR1) and SVGAGI (CDR2) are obtained from the germline V gene (reference sequence). The CDR3 spans 15 residues, from the cysteine through the phenylalanine. The DNA shown is the 45-base CDR3, in frame from base 1. The junction shows trimming of 5 bases on V and 6 bases on J, and the gene matches do not reach 6 bases of it.